These T cell receptor beta chains were read from a single sample in a study of T cell changes during pregnancy in multiple sclerosis. Sequenced by immunoSEQ multiplex PCR; TCRdb stores in-frame clones only, minus some. The sample carries fewer than 45,000 clones, roughly 89% recorded once. Specimen: CD4+ T cells from peripheral blood mononuclear cells, collected after pregnancy. The source of these receptors is a female donor in good health, enrolled as a control in a pregnancy study. Both conserved end residues are part of each CDR3. Each record gives: D gene, clone size, V gene, J gene, CDR3 DNA, CDR3 protein. D genes are given only for firm matches. A row's size may be missing; if present it is once, few, many or a size class.

D gene: .; clone size: .; V gene: TRBV6-5; J gene: TRBJ2-3; CDR3 DNA: TGTGCCAGCAGGGGTGAAGTGAGGAGCACAGATACGCAGTATTTT; CDR3 protein: CASRGEVRSTDTQYF
D gene: TRBD1; clone size: .; V gene: TRBV9; J gene: TRBJ2-2; CDR3 DNA: TGTGCCAGCAGCGTAGAGGGGGCTACCGGGGAGCTGTTTTTT; CDR3 protein: CASSVEGATGELFF
D gene: .; clone size: .; V gene: TRBV25-1; J gene: TRBJ1-2; CDR3 DNA: TGTGCCAGCACCACCTGGGCCGGGGGTGGCTACACCTTC; CDR3 protein: CASTTWAGGGYTF
D gene: TRBD1; clone size: .; V gene: TRBV7-9; J gene: TRBJ2-3; CDR3 DNA: TGTGCCAGCAGCCGCACCCAGGGGGCGGACACAGATACGCAGTATTTT; CDR3 protein: CASSRTQGADTDTQYF
D gene: .; clone size: .; V gene: TRBV4-3; J gene: TRBJ2-7; CDR3 DNA: TGCGCCAGCAGCCAAGGTAGGGGCACCTACGAGCAGTACTTC; CDR3 protein: CASSQGRGTYEQYF
D gene: .; clone size: few; V gene: TRBV19; J gene: TRBJ1-2; CDR3 DNA: TGTGCCAGTAGTATAAGAGGAGCTGGCTACACCTTC; CDR3 protein: CASSIRGAGYTF
D gene: .; clone size: once; V gene: TRBV2; J gene: TRBJ2-7; CDR3 DNA: TGTGCCAGCAGTCCCCAGCGCAGCTCCTACGAGCAGTACTTC; CDR3 protein: CASSPQRSSYEQYF
D gene: TRBD1; clone size: .; V gene: TRBV9; J gene: TRBJ2-1; CDR3 DNA: TGTGCCAGCAGCGCCCGGGACAGGAGCTCCTACAATGAGCAGTTCTTC; CDR3 protein: CASSARDRSSYNEQFF
D gene: TRBD1; clone size: .; V gene: TRBV5-4; J gene: TRBJ1-2; CDR3 DNA: TGTGCCACAGGGGGCCCAAACTATGGCTACACCTTC; CDR3 protein: CATGGPNYGYTF
D gene: TRBD1; clone size: few; V gene: TRBV28; J gene: TRBJ1-2; CDR3 DNA: TGTGCCAGCCGGGTCGGGACAGGGATTGGCTACACCTTC; CDR3 protein: CASRVGTGIGYTF
D gene: .; clone size: .; V gene: TRBV7-2; J gene: TRBJ1-4; CDR3 DNA: TGTGCCAGCAGCTTATTTGGGCCTGGAGAAAAACTGTTTTTT; CDR3 protein: CASSLFGPGEKLFF
D gene: .; clone size: .; V gene: TRBV5-1; J gene: TRBJ2-3; CDR3 DNA: TGCGCCAGCAGCTGGGGACAGTCCCGGGGGATGGATACGCAGTATTTT; CDR3 protein: CASSWGQSRGMDTQYF
D gene: .; clone size: .; V gene: TRBV29-1; J gene: TRBJ2-1; CDR3 DNA: TGCAGCGTTTTCGAGAATGAGCAGTTCTTC; CDR3 protein: CSVFENEQFF
D gene: TRBD2; clone size: .; V gene: TRBV4-2; J gene: TRBJ2-1; CDR3 DNA: TGTGCCAGCAGCCGACGGGGGGCTAGCGGGGGGAGCTCCTACAATGAGCAGTTCTTC; CDR3 protein: CASSRRGASGGSSYNEQFF
D gene: .; clone size: once; V gene: TRBV30; J gene: TRBJ1-6; CDR3 DNA: TGTGCCTGGACCCAGTACGACTATAATTCACCCCTCCACTTT; CDR3 protein: CAWTQYDYNSPLHF
D gene: TRBD1; clone size: .; V gene: TRBV29-1; J gene: TRBJ1-2; CDR3 DNA: TGCAGCGTCCTTGGACAGGGGGGGAAGTCTAACTATGGCTACACCTTC; CDR3 protein: CSVLGQGGKSNYGYTF
D gene: .; clone size: once; V gene: TRBV7-3; J gene: TRBJ1-1; CDR3 DNA: TGTGCCAGCAGCCTTAATCGGGGGACTGAAGCTTTCTTT; CDR3 protein: CASSLNRGTEAFF
D gene: TRBD2; clone size: .; V gene: TRBV10-2; J gene: TRBJ2-7; CDR3 DNA: TGCGCCAGCAGTGAGACTAGCGGGAGGAGCGAGCAGTACTTC; CDR3 protein: CASSETSGRSEQYF
D gene: TRBD1; clone size: few; V gene: TRBV5-1; J gene: TRBJ2-5; CDR3 DNA: TGCGCCAGCAGCTTACAGGGGCTACAAGAGACCCAGTACTTC; CDR3 protein: CASSLQGLQETQYF
D gene: TRBD2; clone size: .; V gene: TRBV6-1; J gene: TRBJ2-7; CDR3 DNA: TGTGCCAGCAGTGAATCTTCGGGAGGGAGCGACGAGCAGTACTTC; CDR3 protein: CASSESSGGSDEQYF
D gene: TRBD1; clone size: .; V gene: TRBV5-5; J gene: TRBJ1-2; CDR3 DNA: TGTGCCAGCAGCTTGCCAGGGGGGATCTATGGCTACACCTTC; CDR3 protein: CASSLPGGIYGYTF
D gene: .; clone size: once; V gene: TRBV5-4; J gene: TRBJ1-1; CDR3 DNA: TGTGCCAGCAGCTCCGGCCTAGGGGACACTGAAGCTTTCTTT; CDR3 protein: CASSSGLGDTEAFF
D gene: .; clone size: .; V gene: TRBV7-7; J gene: TRBJ2-1; CDR3 DNA: TGTGCCAGCAGTGCCGGGACTGACGCCTTCAATGAGCAGTTCTTC; CDR3 protein: CASSAGTDAFNEQFF
D gene: .; clone size: once; V gene: TRBV5-6; J gene: TRBJ1-2; CDR3 DNA: TGTGCCAGCACCTGGGGGGGGCAGGAAGGCTACACCTTC; CDR3 protein: CASTWGGQEGYTF
D gene: .; clone size: .; V gene: TRBV5-5; J gene: TRBJ2-1; CDR3 DNA: TGTGCCAGCAGCTACCTGAGTAGCGGTTCGGGCCGGGACAATGAGCAGTTCTTC; CDR3 protein: CASSYLSSGSGRDNEQFF
D gene: .; clone size: .; V gene: TRBV7-9; J gene: TRBJ2-5; CDR3 DNA: TGTGCCAGCAGCTTAAAGCTAGGACAGGGAGGGCAGACCCAGTACTTC; CDR3 protein: CASSLKLGQGGQTQYF
D gene: TRBD2; clone size: once; V gene: TRBV5-1; J gene: TRBJ2-3; CDR3 DNA: TGCGCCAGCAGCTTGGCCGGGGCGGGAGGAGATACGCAGTATTTT; CDR3 protein: CASSLAGAGGDTQYF
D gene: TRBD2; clone size: .; V gene: TRBV4-2; J gene: TRBJ2-7; CDR3 DNA: TGTGCCAGCAGCCCACTACAACCCGGGACTAGCGGGATACCCTACGAGCAGTACTTC; CDR3 protein: CASSPLQPGTSGIPYEQYF
D gene: .; clone size: .; V gene: TRBV6-6; J gene: TRBJ1-2; CDR3 DNA: TGTGCCAGCAGTCCGGACAGCCTTGGCTACACCTTC; CDR3 protein: CASSPDSLGYTF
D gene: .; clone size: .; V gene: TRBV6-6; J gene: TRBJ1-1; CDR3 DNA: TGTGCCAGCAGTTCACGGTTCAACACTGAAGCTTTCTTT; CDR3 protein: CASSSRFNTEAFF
D gene: TRBD1; clone size: .; V gene: TRBV9; J gene: TRBJ2-3; CDR3 DNA: TGTGCCAGCAGCGTAGGTACAGGGGTAGATACGCAGTATTTT; CDR3 protein: CASSVGTGVDTQYF
D gene: TRBD1; clone size: .; V gene: TRBV6-5; J gene: TRBJ2-7; CDR3 DNA: TGTGCCAGCAGTTACTCGAAAAATCAGGGGGTCTACGAGCAGTACTTC; CDR3 protein: CASSYSKNQGVYEQYF
D gene: .; clone size: .; V gene: TRBV11-2; J gene: TRBJ2-7; CDR3 DNA: TGTGCCAGCGTTGCCCCAGGAGGAACCTACGAGCAGTACTTC; CDR3 protein: CASVAPGGTYEQYF
D gene: .; clone size: .; V gene: TRBV6-4; J gene: TRBJ1-2; CDR3 DNA: TGTGCCAGCAGTGACCCCCCGCCCCTATCTGGCTACACCTTC; CDR3 protein: CASSDPPPLSGYTF
D gene: TRBD1; clone size: .; V gene: TRBV9; J gene: TRBJ1-2; CDR3 DNA: TGTGCCAGCAGCCCCCGGACAGGGCCTAGCTATGGCTACACCTTC; CDR3 protein: CASSPRTGPSYGYTF
D gene: TRBD1; clone size: .; V gene: TRBV5-4; J gene: TRBJ2-7; CDR3 DNA: TGTGCCAGCAGCAACGCCAGGGGGAACCCCTACGAGCAGTACTTC; CDR3 protein: CASSNARGNPYEQYF
D gene: .; clone size: .; V gene: TRBV28; J gene: TRBJ1-5; CDR3 DNA: TGTGCCAGCAGACTCTCAGGGGTTGGGCAGCCCCAGCATTTT; CDR3 protein: CASRLSGVGQPQHF
D gene: TRBD1; clone size: .; V gene: TRBV19; J gene: TRBJ1-2; CDR3 DNA: TGTGCCAGTACCGCAGGGGGCTTTCGCGGCTACACCTTC; CDR3 protein: CASTAGGFRGYTF
D gene: .; clone size: .; V gene: TRBV4-2; J gene: TRBJ2-1; CDR3 DNA: TGTGCCAGCAGCCAAGGACGCGGGAACCTTAACAATGAGCAGTTCTTC; CDR3 protein: CASSQGRGNLNNEQFF
D gene: .; clone size: .; V gene: TRBV7-2; J gene: TRBJ1-1; CDR3 DNA: TGTGCCAGCAGCGCATACAGGGTTTCGAACACTGAAGCTTTCTTT; CDR3 protein: CASSAYRVSNTEAFF
D gene: .; clone size: .; V gene: TRBV18; J gene: TRBJ2-3; CDR3 DNA: TGTGCCAGCTCACCAATCGGACAGAGCACAGATACGCAGTATTTT; CDR3 protein: CASSPIGQSTDTQYF
D gene: .; clone size: .; V gene: TRBV6-4; J gene: TRBJ1-4; CDR3 DNA: TGTGCCAGAAACGGGGAACGTGCAACTAATGAAAAACTGTTTTTT; CDR3 protein: CARNGERATNEKLFF
D gene: .; clone size: few; V gene: TRBV30; J gene: TRBJ2-2; CDR3 DNA: TGTGCCTGGGGAGGAACCGGGGAGCTGTTTTTT; CDR3 protein: CAWGGTGELFF
D gene: TRBD2; clone size: .; V gene: TRBV13; J gene: TRBJ2-7; CDR3 DNA: TGTGCCAGCAGCTCGACTAGCGGGAGTGTCTACGAGCAGTACTTC; CDR3 protein: CASSSTSGSVYEQYF
D gene: .; clone size: .; V gene: TRBV6-6; J gene: TRBJ1-1; CDR3 DNA: TGTGCCAGCAGTCCTGGAGGGATAATCACTGAAGCTTTCTTT; CDR3 protein: CASSPGGIITEAFF
D gene: .; clone size: medium-sized; V gene: TRBV27; J gene: TRBJ1-6; CDR3 DNA: TGTGCCAGCAGTCCTTGGGGGGAGGATTCACCCCTCCACTTT; CDR3 protein: CASSPWGEDSPLHF
D gene: .; clone size: .; V gene: TRBV19; J gene: TRBJ1-3; CDR3 DNA: TGTGCCAGTAGCACCCAGGGCACCGGAAACACCATATATTTT; CDR3 protein: CASSTQGTGNTIYF
D gene: TRBD1; clone size: .; V gene: TRBV28; J gene: TRBJ1-2; CDR3 DNA: TGTGCCAGCAGCAGCCGGGACAGGGGGCGAGGCTACACCTTC; CDR3 protein: CASSSRDRGRGYTF
D gene: .; clone size: .; V gene: TRBV5-6; J gene: TRBJ1-1; CDR3 DNA: TGTGCCAGCAGCTTGGCCGGGGGAACGAACACTGAAGCTTTCTTT; CDR3 protein: CASSLAGGTNTEAFF
D gene: TRBD2; clone size: .; V gene: TRBV11-2; J gene: TRBJ2-1; CDR3 DNA: TGTGCCAGCAGCTGGGGAGAAGCTAGCGGGAGGGCCATGTATGAGCAGTTCTTC; CDR3 protein: CASSWGEASGRAMYEQFF
D gene: .; clone size: .; V gene: TRBV7-9; J gene: TRBJ2-6; CDR3 DNA: TGTGCCAGCAGCCGGCCTCGTAGTGGAGGGGCTGGGGCCAACGTCCTGACTTTC; CDR3 protein: CASSRPRSGGAGANVLTF
D gene: TRBD2; clone size: .; V gene: TRBV5-1; J gene: TRBJ2-2; CDR3 DNA: TGCGCCAGCAGCTTAGTAGCGGGGGGAGGATCGCCCACCGGGGAGCTGTTTTTT; CDR3 protein: CASSLVAGGGSPTGELFF